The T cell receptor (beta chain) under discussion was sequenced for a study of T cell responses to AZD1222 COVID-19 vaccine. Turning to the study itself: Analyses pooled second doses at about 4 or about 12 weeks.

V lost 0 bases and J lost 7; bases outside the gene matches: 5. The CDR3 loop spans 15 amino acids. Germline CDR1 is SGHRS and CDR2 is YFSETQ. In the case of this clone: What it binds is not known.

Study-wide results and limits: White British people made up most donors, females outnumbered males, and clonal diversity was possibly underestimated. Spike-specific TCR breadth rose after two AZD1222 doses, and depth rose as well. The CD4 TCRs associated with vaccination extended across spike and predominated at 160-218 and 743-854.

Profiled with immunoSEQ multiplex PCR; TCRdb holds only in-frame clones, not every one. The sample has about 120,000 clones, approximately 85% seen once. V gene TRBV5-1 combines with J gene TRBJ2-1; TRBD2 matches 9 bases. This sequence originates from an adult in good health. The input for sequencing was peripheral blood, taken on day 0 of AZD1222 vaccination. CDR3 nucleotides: TGCGCCAGCAGCTTGGTTGCGGGGGGGCATAATGAGCAGTTCTTC. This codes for CASSLVAGGHNEQFF.